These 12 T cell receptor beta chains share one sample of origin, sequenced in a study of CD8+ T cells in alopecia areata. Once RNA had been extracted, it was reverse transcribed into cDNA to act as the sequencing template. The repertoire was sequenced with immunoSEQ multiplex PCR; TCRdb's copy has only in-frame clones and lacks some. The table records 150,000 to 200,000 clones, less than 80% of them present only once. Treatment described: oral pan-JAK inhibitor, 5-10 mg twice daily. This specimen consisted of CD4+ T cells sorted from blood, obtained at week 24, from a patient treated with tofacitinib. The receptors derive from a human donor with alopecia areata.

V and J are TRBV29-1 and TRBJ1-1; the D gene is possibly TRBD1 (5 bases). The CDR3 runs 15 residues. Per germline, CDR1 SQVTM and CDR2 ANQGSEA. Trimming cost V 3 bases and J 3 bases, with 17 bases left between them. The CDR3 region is CSVEGRQSRDTEAFF. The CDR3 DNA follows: TGCAGCGTTGAGGGTAGACAGTCGAGGGACACTGAAGCTTTCTTT.

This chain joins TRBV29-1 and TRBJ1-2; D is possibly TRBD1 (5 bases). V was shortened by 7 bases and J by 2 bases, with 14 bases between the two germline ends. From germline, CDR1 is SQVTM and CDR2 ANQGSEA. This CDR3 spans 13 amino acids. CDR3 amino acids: CSGGEGLNYGYTF. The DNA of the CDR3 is TGCAGCGGCGGGGAGGGGCTGAACTATGGCTACACCTTC. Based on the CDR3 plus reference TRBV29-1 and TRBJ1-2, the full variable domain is SAVISQKPSRDICQRGTSLTIQCQVDSQVTMMFWYRQQPGQSLTLIATANQGSEATYESGFVIDKFPISRPNLTFSTLTVSNMSPEDSSIYLCSGGEGLNYGYTFGSGTRLTVV.

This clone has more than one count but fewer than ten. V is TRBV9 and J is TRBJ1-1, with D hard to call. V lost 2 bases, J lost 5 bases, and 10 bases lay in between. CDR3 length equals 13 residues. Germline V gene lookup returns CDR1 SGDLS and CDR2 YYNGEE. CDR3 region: CASSVSIRTEAFF. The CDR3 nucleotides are TGTGCCAGCAGCGTCTCGATTAGGACTGAAGCTTTCTTT.

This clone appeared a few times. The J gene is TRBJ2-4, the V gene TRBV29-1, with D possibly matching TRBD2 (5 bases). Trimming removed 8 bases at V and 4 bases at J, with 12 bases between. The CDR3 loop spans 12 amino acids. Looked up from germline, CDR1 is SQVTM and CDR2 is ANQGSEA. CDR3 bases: TGCAGCCACCTGAGGGTAAAAAACATTCAGTACTTC. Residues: CSHLRVKNIQYF.

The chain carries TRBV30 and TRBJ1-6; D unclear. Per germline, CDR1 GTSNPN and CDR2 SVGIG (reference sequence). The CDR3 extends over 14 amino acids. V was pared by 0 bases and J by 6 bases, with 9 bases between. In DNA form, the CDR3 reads TGTGCCTGGAGTGTCGCGAAGGTTAATTCACCCCTCCACTTT. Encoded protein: CAWSVAKVNSPLHF.

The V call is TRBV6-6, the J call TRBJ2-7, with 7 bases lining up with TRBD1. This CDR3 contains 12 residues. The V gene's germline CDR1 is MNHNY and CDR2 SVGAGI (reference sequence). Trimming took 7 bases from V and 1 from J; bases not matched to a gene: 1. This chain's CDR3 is CASTTGSYEQYF. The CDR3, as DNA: TGTGCCAGCACGACAGGGTCCTACGAGCAGTACTTC.

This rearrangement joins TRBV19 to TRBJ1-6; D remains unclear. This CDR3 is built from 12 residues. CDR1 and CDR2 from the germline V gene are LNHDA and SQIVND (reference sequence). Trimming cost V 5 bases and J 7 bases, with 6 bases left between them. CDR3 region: CASSYLNSPLHF. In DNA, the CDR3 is TGTGCCAGTAGTTACTTGAATTCACCCCTCCACTTT.

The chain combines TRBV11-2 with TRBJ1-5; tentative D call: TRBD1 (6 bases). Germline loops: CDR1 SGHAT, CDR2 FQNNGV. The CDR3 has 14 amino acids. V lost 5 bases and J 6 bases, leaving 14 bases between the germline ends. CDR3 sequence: CASSHYRDGQPQHF. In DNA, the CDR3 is TGTGCCAGCAGCCATTACAGGGATGGTCAGCCCCAGCATTTT.

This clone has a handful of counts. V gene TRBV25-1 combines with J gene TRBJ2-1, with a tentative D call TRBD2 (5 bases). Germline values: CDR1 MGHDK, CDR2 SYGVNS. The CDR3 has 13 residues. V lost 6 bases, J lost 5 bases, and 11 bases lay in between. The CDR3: CASRGSWDNEQFF. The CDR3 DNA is TGTGCCAGCAGGGGGAGTTGGGACAATGAGCAGTTCTTC.

In DNA, the CDR3 is TGTGCCAGCAGTTTATATGCCCCCACTCAGGGTCGGTTCCAGCCCCAGCATTTT. Translating it yields CASSLYAPTQGRFQPQHF. This chain joins TRBV27 and TRBJ1-5, with TRBD1 as a possible D gene (5 bases). The CDR3 is 18 amino acids. Per germline, CDR1 MNHEY and CDR2 SMNVEV (reference sequence). The V gene lost 1 base and the J gene lost 7 bases, with 23 bases spanning the gap.

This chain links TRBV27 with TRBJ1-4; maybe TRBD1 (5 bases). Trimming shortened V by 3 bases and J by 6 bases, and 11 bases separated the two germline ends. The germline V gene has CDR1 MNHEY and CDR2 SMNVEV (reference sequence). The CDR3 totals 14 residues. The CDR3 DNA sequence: TGTGCCAGCAGTTTGGGGCCCTGGGATGAAAAACTGTTTTTT. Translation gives CASSLGPWDEKLFF.

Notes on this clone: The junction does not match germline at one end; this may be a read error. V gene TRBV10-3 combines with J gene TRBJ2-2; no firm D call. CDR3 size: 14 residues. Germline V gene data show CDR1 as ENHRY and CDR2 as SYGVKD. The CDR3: CAISGSVNAGELFF. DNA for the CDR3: TGTGCCATCAGTGGCTCCGTGAACGCCGGGGAGCTGTTTTTT.